A selection of T cell receptor beta chains follows, all from one sample in a study of response to subunit inactivated influenza vaccine. Each CDR3 protein gets one entry after TCRdb re-called the RT-PCR reads with MiXCR. The data show around 470,000 distinct CDR3 sequences, roughly 7.9% seen once. The specimen comprised PBMCs from blood, sampled less than 30 months after vaccination. These TCRs come from a man between 50 and 70 years old who received an inactivated influenza vaccine. Each CDR3 is given with its conserved first and last residue. D genes are given only for firm matches. The listing skips clone size in some rows; elsewhere it reads once, few, many or a size class.

D gene	clone size	V gene	J gene	CDR3 protein
TRBD2	-	TRBV20-1	TRBJ2-1	CSATDPLAGPSLSSYNEQFF
-	-	TRBV10-3	TRBJ2-1	CAISRSGEQFF
-	-	TRBV6-1	TRBJ2-6	CATRPGSGGANVLTF
-	-	TRBV6-2/TRBV6-3	TRBJ2-1	CASSYSPSSYNEQFF
-	many	TRBV4-3	TRBJ2-7	CASSQEGQGSDEQYF
-	few	TRBV27	TRBJ2-1	CASTRAGSYNEQFF
-	few	TRBV12-3/TRBV12-4	TRBJ1-1	CASTQAGNTEAFF
-	few	TRBV7-3	TRBJ2-3	CASSFGRPDTQYF
-	-	TRBV7-2	TRBJ2-7	CASSLAAQMGSSYEQYF
-	-	TRBV12-3/TRBV12-4	TRBJ2-2	CASSFRGAGTGELFF
-	many	TRBV5-1	TRBJ2-7	CASSLRSGGSSTYEQYF
TRBD1	few	TRBV20-1	TRBJ1-1	CSGRGQPNTEAFF
-	few	TRBV6-1	TRBJ1-1	CASSGSFRGTEAFF
-	few	TRBV4-1	TRBJ1-1	CASTFGMTENTEAFF
-	few	TRBV4-2	TRBJ2-2	CASSSRDIGVTGELFF
-	-	TRBV3-1	TRBJ2-2	CASSQGPGGNTGELFF
-	few	TRBV7-8	TRBJ1-1	CASSLTASNTEAFF
TRBD1	-	TRBV6-2/TRBV6-3	TRBJ2-3	CASSWTGSMTDTQYF
-	few	TRBV6-6	TRBJ2-3	CASRPDRDTQYF
-	-	TRBV6-2/TRBV6-3	TRBJ2-1	CASSRPGTSYNEQFF
-	few	TRBV3-1	TRBJ2-4	CASSPSDRNIQYF
-	-	TRBV20-1	TRBJ2-3	CSARYPERQRTDTQYF
-	many	TRBV4-1	TRBJ2-1	CASSPSTGKTDGEQFF
-	few	TRBV15	TRBJ1-1	CAKEGGGVGEAFF
TRBD1	few	TRBV12-3/TRBV12-4	TRBJ2-7	CASSIHLGTGTYEQYF
-	many	TRBV19	TRBJ2-1	CASSPRPVHEQFF
-	-	TRBV30	TRBJ2-3	CAWSVAASTQYF
-	-	TRBV18	TRBJ2-7	CASSPTGMPYEQYF
TRBD2	-	TRBV18	TRBJ2-7	CASSRTGTSSYEQYF
TRBD1	many	TRBV6-1	TRBJ2-4	CASSSTGVDQYF
-	many	TRBV5-1	TRBJ2-7	CASSLELGYEQYF
TRBD1	many	TRBV4-1	TRBJ1-2	CASSTGGDYGYTF
-	few	TRBV7-2	TRBJ2-5	CASSTGQIETQYF
-	-	TRBV7-2	TRBJ2-5	CASREDSVGKTQYF
-	many	TRBV6-1	TRBJ2-2	CASRVYTGELFF
-	-	TRBV5-1	TRBJ2-7	CASSLATRAYEQYF
-	-	TRBV7-9	TRBJ2-1	CASSFSAVGGNEQFF